A selection of T cell receptor beta chains follows, all from one sample in a study of patients and donors after allogeneic stem cell transplantation. TCRdb fed the RT-PCR reads into MiXCR, producing one record per CDR3 protein. The sample records 190,000 or so distinct CDR3 sequences, around two fifths being singletons. Material: blood, either unsorted or a sorted T cell fraction (not recorded which). The receptor set was obtained from a human donor who was either an allogeneic HSCT recipient or a stem cell or donor lymphocyte infusion donor (not recorded which). It is not recorded whose cells these are; they may come from a transplant donor. CDR3s include the opening cysteine and the closing phenylalanine or tryptophan. Fields, in order: V gene, J gene, D gene, clone size, CDR3 DNA, CDR3 protein. The D gene is left open where the match is weak. The listing skips clone size in some rows; elsewhere it reads once, few, many or a size class.

TRBV7-2	TRBJ2-2	NA	NA	TGTGCCAGCAGCTTAGCGGCCGCACACACCGGGGAGCTGTTTTTT	CASSLAAAHTGELFF
TRBV4-3	TRBJ1-3	NA	NA	TGCGCCAGCAGCCAAGATACAGGGCCATCTGGAAACACCATATATTTT	CASSQDTGPSGNTIYF
TRBV28	TRBJ1-2	TRBD1	NA	TGTGCCAGCAGCCGAGAAATACAGGGGGAGGACTATGGCTACACCTTC	CASSREIQGEDYGYTF
TRBV28	TRBJ1-6	TRBD1	NA	TGTGCCAGCAGTTACCCGGGACAGAATTTGAGGCATTCACCCCTCCACTTT	CASSYPGQNLRHSPLHF
TRBV7-2	TRBJ2-3	NA	NA	TGTGCCAGCAGCTTCACAGGGATCACAGATACGCAGTATTTT	CASSFTGITDTQYF
TRBV27	TRBJ2-3	NA	few	TGTGCCAGCAGTTGGGGGACATACGACACAGATACGCAGTATTTT	CASSWGTYDTDTQYF
TRBV5-1	TRBJ2-1	NA	NA	TGCGCCAGCAGCTTGGTGGCAGGCCGCTCCTACAATGAGCAGTTCTTC	CASSLVAGRSYNEQFF
TRBV7-8	TRBJ1-4	NA	few	TGTGCCAGCAGCGTGCACAGGGAAGGAGAAAAACTGTTTTTT	CASSVHREGEKLFF
TRBV28	TRBJ1-2	TRBD1	few	TGTGCCAGCAGCCCTATCCCCGCAATGGGACAGATCCTAGGTGGCTACACCTTC	CASSPIPAMGQILGGYTF
TRBV13	TRBJ2-1	NA	NA	TGTGCCAGCACCCCTAAGGTCCCGAGGCCACACAATGAGCAGTTCTTC	CASTPKVPRPHNEQFF
TRBV4-3	TRBJ2-5	NA	NA	TGCGCCAGCAGCCAAGATATCGACGTTTTAGAGACCCAGTACTTC	CASSQDIDVLETQYF
TRBV27	TRBJ1-5	NA	NA	TGTGCCAGCAGTTTAAGAGGGGGGGGCGCGAGCCAGCCCCAGCATTTT	CASSLRGGGASQPQHF
TRBV29-1	TRBJ1-1	NA	NA	TGCAGCTTCTCACCGGGCGGGAGCACTGAAGCTTTCTTT	CSFSPGGSTEAFF
TRBV29-1	TRBJ2-2	NA	NA	TGCAGCGTATCGGACAGTTACACCGGGGAGCTGTTTTTT	CSVSDSYTGELFF
TRBV27	TRBJ2-7	NA	NA	TGTGCCAGGAGACCGCCGGGACATCCCTACGAGCAGTACTTC	CARRPPGHPYEQYF
TRBV7-2	TRBJ1-5	NA	few	TGTGCCAGCAGCTTGGGCCAGTGGGGTCAGCCCCAGCATTTT	CASSLGQWGQPQHF
TRBV29-1	TRBJ1-1	NA	few	TGCAGCGTTGGACCTCCCTCGTGGGGCACTGAAGCTTTCTTT	CSVGPPSWGTEAFF
TRBV20-1	TRBJ2-3	TRBD2	NA	TGCAGTGCTAGATCCGGACTAGCGGGAGGCGCTTACACAGATACGCAGTATTTT	CSARSGLAGGAYTDTQYF
TRBV3-1	TRBJ2-5	NA	few	TGTGCCAGCAGCCAGGAAACAGGACGGGACCAAGAGACCCAGTACTTC	CASSQETGRDQETQYF
TRBV18	TRBJ2-5	NA	NA	TGTGCCAGCTCACCCCTACTCGAGGACATCCAAGAGACCCAGTACTTC	CASSPLLEDIQETQYF
TRBV11-1	TRBJ2-2	TRBD1	few	TGTGCCAGCAGCCCTGACAGGGTGGATACCGGGGAGCTGTTTTTT	CASSPDRVDTGELFF
TRBV29-1	TRBJ2-7	TRBD2	NA	TGCAGCGTTGAAACCCCTAGCGGGGGAGGGTCCTACGAGCAGTACTTC	CSVETPSGGGSYEQYF
TRBV5-5	TRBJ2-7	TRBD2	few	TGTGCCAGCAGCCAAGCGGGAGACCCCTCCTACGAGCAGTACTTC	CASSQAGDPSYEQYF
TRBV4-3	TRBJ2-7	NA	NA	TGCGCCAGCAGCCAAGACGGTGCGAGCTCCTACGAGCAGTACTTC	CASSQDGASSYEQYF
TRBV5-6	TRBJ2-7	TRBD1	few	TGTGCCAGCACACCGGGACAGGGGGCGTACGAGCAGTACTTC	CASTPGQGAYEQYF
TRBV24-1	TRBJ2-3	TRBD1	NA	TGTGCCACCAGTGATGGGGACAGGCGGATCACAGATACGCAGTATTTT	CATSDGDRRITDTQYF
TRBV5-1	TRBJ2-7	NA	NA	TGCGCCAGCAGCTTGAACCCTAGCTGGCTCTACGAGCAGTACTTC	CASSLNPSWLYEQYF
TRBV20-1	TRBJ2-1	NA	NA	TGCAGTGCCCCGGGCCACTACAATGAGCAGTTCTTC	CSAPGHYNEQFF
TRBV20-1	TRBJ2-7	NA	NA	TGCAGTGCTCCCCGGGCCGGGCGAGGGTCCTACGAGCAGTACTTC	CSAPRAGRGSYEQYF
TRBV28	TRBJ1-5	TRBD1	NA	TGTGCCAGCAGTCCAGGGGGCCGGGGAAATCAGCCCCAGCATTTT	CASSPGGRGNQPQHF
TRBV5-1	TRBJ1-4	NA	NA	TGCGCCAGCAGCTTGGGACAGTTTAATGAAAAACTGTTTTTT	CASSLGQFNEKLFF
TRBV5-1	TRBJ2-3	NA	NA	TGCGCCAGCAGCTTGGAGACCCCCACAGATACGCAGTATTTT	CASSLETPTDTQYF
TRBV20-1	TRBJ2-1	NA	NA	TGCAGTGCTAAGAAATCCGGGAATGAGCAGTTCTTC	CSAKKSGNEQFF
TRBV7-9	TRBJ1-2	NA	NA	TGTGCCAGCAGCGCCGCCGGACGGATGCTTTATGGCTACACCTTC	CASSAAGRMLYGYTF
TRBV6-6	TRBJ2-7	NA	NA	TGTGCCAGCAGTCTATCGCCATCCCCTCTCTACGAGCAGTACTTC	CASSLSPSPLYEQYF
TRBV29-1	TRBJ1-3	NA	few	TGCAGCGTTGAGAGGGCTGGAAACACCATATATTTT	CSVERAGNTIYF
TRBV13	TRBJ2-1	TRBD2	NA	TGTGCCAGCAGCTTAGGGACTAGCGACTACAATGAGCAGTTCTTC	CASSLGTSDYNEQFF
TRBV9	TRBJ2-7	NA	few	TGTGCCAGCAGCATCGGACGGATGGGGGACGAGCAGTACTTC	CASSIGRMGDEQYF
TRBV20-1	TRBJ2-3	NA	NA	TGCAGTGCTAGAGATCACGGGGCCGGGGATACGCAGTATTTT	CSARDHGAGDTQYF
TRBV5-1	TRBJ1-5	TRBD1	NA	TGCGCCAGCAGCCGCTACAGGGGACAAAGGAGGCAGCCCCAGCATTTT	CASSRYRGQRRQPQHF
TRBV7-2	TRBJ2-3	TRBD2	NA	TGTGCCAGCAGCCCCCGGCCGGGACTAGGGGGGGATACGCAGTATTTT	CASSPRPGLGGDTQYF
TRBV6-2/TRBV6-3	TRBJ1-6	NA	NA	TGTGCCAGCAGTTATACCCAGTCACCCCTCCACTTT	CASSYTQSPLHF
TRBV4-2	TRBJ2-1	NA	few	TGTGCCAGCAGCCAAGAGGGCCGCTTCAATGAGCAGTTCTTC	CASSQEGRFNEQFF
TRBV5-4	TRBJ1-1	NA	NA	TGTGCCAGCAGCTTGGTCCAGGTCGTGAACACTGAAGCTTTCTTT	CASSLVQVVNTEAFF
TRBV7-2	TRBJ1-2	NA	NA	TGTGCCAGCAACCCGGGGCCTCACTATGGCTACACCTTC	CASNPGPHYGYTF
TRBV7-3	TRBJ1-6	NA	NA	TGTGCCAGCAGCTTAACGGGACCGTATAATTCACCCCTCCACTTT	CASSLTGPYNSPLHF
TRBV25-1	TRBJ1-2	TRBD1	NA	TGTGCCAGGGGTATCCAGACAGGGGGCATCTATGGCTACACCTTC	CARGIQTGGIYGYTF
TRBV7-9	TRBJ1-1	TRBD1	few	TGTGCCAGCAGCTTGGGAGTCCCGGGACAGCTGAACACTGAAGCTTTCTTT	CASSLGVPGQLNTEAFF
TRBV12-3/TRBV12-4	TRBJ2-1	NA	few	TGTGCCAGCAGAGGACGAGCACCAGCGGATGAGCAGTTCTTC	CASRGRAPADEQFF
TRBV4-1	TRBJ2-5	NA	NA	TGCGCCAGCAGCCAAGACGCTAGTGGGGAGACCCAGTACTTC	CASSQDASGETQYF
TRBV14	TRBJ1-1	NA	few	TGTGCCAGCAGCCAAGATGGGCGGGGAGGTGAAGCTTTCTTT	CASSQDGRGGEAFF
TRBV2	TRBJ2-5	NA	NA	TGTGCCAGCAGTGAGGAGCTCCCCGAGAGGGAGACCCAGTACTTC	CASSEELPERETQYF
TRBV14	TRBJ2-7	NA	NA	TGTGCCAGCTCTAATTGGGAATTCTACGAGCAGTACTTC	CASSNWEFYEQYF
TRBV5-4	TRBJ2-7	NA	NA	TGTGCCAGCAGCTTAGGACTTAGCTCCTACGAGCAGTACTTC	CASSLGLSSYEQYF
TRBV12-3/TRBV12-4	TRBJ1-2	TRBD1	NA	TGTGCCAGCAGTTTAGCGCCGGGACAGGGGATAGGTGGCTACACCTTC	CASSLAPGQGIGGYTF